This T cell receptor beta chain was sequenced during a study of blood T cells in healthy people across ages. Then a second PCR, running about 6 to 12 cycles, was carried out with a sample-barcoded 5' primer and a J-beta primer mix. TCRdb processed the 5' RACE reads anew with MiXCR; each CDR3 protein has one entry. The sample consists of over 600,000 distinct CDR3 sequences, around 20% of them appearing once. Germline CDR1 and CDR2: DFQATT and SNEGSKA (reference sequence). This CDR3 spans 15 amino acids. V was cut by 1 base and J by 0 bases, with 13 bases left in between. This rearrangement joins TRBV20-1 to TRBJ2-7; D may correspond to TRBD1 or TRBD2 (5 bases each). The receptor comes from a man aged 65 to 79 in good health. The sample consisted of blood. The CDR3 protein is CSARAGTESSYEQYF. For the CDR3, the DNA is TGCAGTGCTAGAGCCGGGACCGAGAGCTCCTACGAGCAGTACTTC.